Following are 21 T cell receptor beta chains from one sample sequenced in a study of blood T cells in healthy people across ages. The second PCR ran about 6 to 12 cycles with a sample-barcoded 5' primer and J-beta primers. MiXCR, applied by TCRdb to the 5' RACE reads, yields one record per CDR3 protein. In the table there are 550,000 to 750,000 distinct CDR3 sequences, under 25% of which are singletons. Sequencing used blood. The origin of the receptors is a man between 65 and 85 years old in good health.

The chain joins TRBV24-1 to TRBJ2-3, with 10 bases aligning to TRBD1. Germline CDR1 is KGHDR and CDR2 is SFDVKD. CDR3 length: 17 amino acids. V dropped 3 bases and J dropped 2; count of bases not matched to a gene: 7. CDR3: CATSDHGQGVNTDTQYF. CDR3 DNA: TGTGCCACCAGTGATCATGGACAGGGGGTGAACACAGATACGCAGTATTTT.

This clonotype was picked up a small number of times. This chain uses TRBV12-3 or TRBV12-4 with TRBJ2-4; D may correspond to TRBD1 or TRBD2 (5 bases each). The CDR3 is 17 amino acids. V was clipped by 3 bases and J by 2 bases, with 17 bases between them. CDR3 nucleotides: TGTGCCAGCAGTTTCTTAGGGGACGGCCGTACCAAAAACATTCAGTACTTC. Protein: CASSFLGDGRTKNIQYF.

Details on this clonotype: The final CDR3 position lacks the conserved phenylalanine or tryptophan, pointing to a likely read error. The chain carries TRBV7-2 and TRBJ1-1; no clear D gene. CDR3 size: 15 residues. CDR1 SGHTA and CDR2 FQGNSA come from the germline V gene. The V end was cut by 5 bases, the J end by 0 bases, with 13 bases between. The CDR3 nucleotides read TGTGCCAGCAGCCTCAGTGTGGGAATGAACACTGAAGCTTTCCTT. Its translation: CASSLSVGMNTEAFL.

This clonotype was counted between two and nine times. The V and J genes are TRBV3-1 and TRBJ2-4, with a weak D call TRBD2 (5 bases). Germline V gene sequence: CDR1 LGHDT, CDR2 YNNKEL (reference sequence). Trimming removed 4 bases from V and 8 bases from J, with 12 bases in between. The CDR3 is 13 residues long. In nucleotides, the CDR3 is TGTGCCAGCAGCCGGACTGCTAATGACATTCAGTACTTC. It encodes CASSRTANDIQYF. Together with reference TRBV3-1 and TRBJ2-4, the CDR3 gives the full variable domain: DTAVSQTPKYLVTQMGNDKSIKCEQNLGHDTMYWYKQDSKKFLKIMFSYNNKELIINETVPNRFSPKSPDKAHLNLHINSLELGDSAVYFCASSRTANDIQYFGAGTRLSVL.

About this clonotype: One base away lies a much larger clone, so this may be a sequencing read error. The chain couples TRBV20-1 to TRBJ2-7, with TRBD1 matching over 7 bases. The trim removed 3 bases at V and 6 bases at J, leaving 11 bases unmatched. CDR3 length: 14 residues. CDR1 and CDR2 from the germline V gene are DFQATT and SNEGSKA (reference sequence). In nucleotides, the CDR3 is TGCAGTGCTAGTGGGCCCGGGACAGACTGCGAGCAGTACTTC. This gives the protein CSASGPGTDCEQYF.

The chain combines TRBV6-5 with TRBJ2-7, with TRBD2 matching 7 bases. The germline gives CDR1 MNHEY, CDR2 SVGAGI. The CDR3 is 16 amino acids. V gave up 3 bases and J gave up 4 bases; unmatched junction bases: 12. The DNA for the CDR3 is TGTGCCAGCAGTTATCTAGCGGAGAGCCTCACTTACGAGCAGTACTTC. Its protein product is CASSYLAESLTYEQYF.

This clonotype was observed many times. The rearrangement joins TRBV28 to TRBJ2-3; 8 bases agree with TRBD2. Looked up from germline, CDR1 is MDHEN and CDR2 is SYDVKM. The CDR3 has 14 amino acids. The V gene end was trimmed by 7 bases and the J gene end by 5 bases; junction bases not matched to a gene: 8. CDR3 coding DNA: TGTGCCAGCATGGAGCGGGAGTCCGGAGATACGCAGTATTTT. Amino acid sequence: CASMERESGDTQYF.

This clonotype showed up many times. This chain uses TRBV20-1 with TRBJ2-7; D remains ambiguous. Germline V lookup: CDR1 DFQATT, CDR2 SNEGSKA (reference sequence). V lost 2 bases, J lost 4 bases, and 12 bases lay in between. The CDR3 runs 13 residues. The CDR3 here is CSARPEFGYEQYF. The CDR3 DNA follows: TGCAGTGCTAGACCAGAGTTCGGGTACGAGCAGTACTTC.

The sample holds a few counts of this clonotype. This chain links TRBV6-5 with TRBJ2-1; D may be TRBD2 (5 bases). The CDR3 contains 15 residues. Looked up from germline, CDR1 is MNHEY and CDR2 is SVGAGI. The ends were cut back, 2 bases at V and 5 bases at J, with 13 bases in the middle. The CDR3 protein is CASSYASTYDNEQFF. CDR3 nucleotides: TGTGCCAGCAGTTACGCTAGCACTTACGACAATGAGCAGTTCTTC.

The CDR3 sequence: CSAARTSGMDEQFF. The DNA for the CDR3 is TGCAGTGCTGCACGGACTAGCGGGATGGATGAGCAGTTCTTC. The V call is TRBV20-1, the J call TRBJ2-5; 12 bases agree with TRBD2. The J call is uncertain, as TRBJ2-1 better fits the DNA end. This CDR3 is built from 14 residues. Per the germline V gene, CDR1 is DFQATT and CDR2 is SNEGSKA (reference sequence).

This sequence joins TRBV4-3 and TRBJ2-2; no clear D. Trimming shortened V by 5 bases and J by 5 bases, and 12 bases separated the two germline ends. The CDR3 is made up of 14 amino acids. Germline V lookup: CDR1 LGHNA, CDR2 YSLEER. The DNA of the CDR3 is TGCGCCAGCAGCTTCGTAGCCCTTACCGGGGAGCTGTTTTTT. Translating it yields CASSFVALTGELFF.

Comment on this clonotype: A clone one base away is much larger, so this may be a read error. The chain carries TRBV29-1 and TRBJ2-5; D remains unclear. Germline CDR1 reads SQVTM; CDR2 reads ANQGSEA. The CDR3 contains 11 residues. Between the trimmed V and J ends, which lost 6 bases and 11 bases, there was a span of 16 bases. As DNA, the CDR3 is TGCAGCGTGTTTAGCTCCTACAAGCAGTACTTC. Translating gives CSVFSSYKQYF.

The rearrangement links TRBV29-1 to TRBJ2-1, with 7 bases aligning to TRBD1. CDR3 length equals 17 residues. Germline V gives CDR1 SQVTM, CDR2 ANQGSEA. V dropped 6 bases and J dropped 7; count of bases not matched to a gene: 21. CDR3 sequence: CSVDRDSNAARGNEQFF. As DNA, the CDR3 is TGCAGCGTAGACCGGGACAGCAACGCCGCCCGAGGTAATGAGCAGTTCTTC.

Only a few counts were recorded for this clonotype. The chain couples TRBV28 to TRBJ1-3, with D uncertain. V was shortened by 7 bases and J by 3 bases, with 10 bases between the two germline ends. This CDR3 is 13 amino acids long. Germline-derived CDR1 and CDR2 are MDHEN and SYDVKM. The CDR3 region has the DNA TGTGCCAGCATAGCGGGCATTGGAAACACCATATATTTT. This sequence encodes CASIAGIGNTIYF.

The chain combines TRBV5-6 with TRBJ2-2; D is uncertain. V lost 4 bases and J lost 0, with 16 bases in between. The CDR3 runs to 17 residues. The V gene's germline CDR1 is SGHDT and CDR2 YYEEEE. CDR3: CASSLGPRSANTGELFF. CDR3 nucleotides: TGTGCCAGCAGCCTCGGACCCCGTTCCGCGAACACCGGGGAGCTGTTTTTT.

This clonotype was detected only a few times. The V and J genes are TRBV4-1 and TRBJ2-4; D ambiguous. Per germline, CDR1 MGHRA and CDR2 YSYEKL. CDR3 length: 15 residues. Deletions cut 0 bases from V and 6 bases from J, with 12 bases between. CDR3 nucleotide sequence: TGCGCCAGCAGCCAAGATGACGGAAAGAGAAACATTCAGTACTTC. Translating gives CASSQDDGKRNIQYF.

This chain joins TRBV20-1 and TRBJ2-1; 11 bases align to TRBD2. CDR1 and CDR2 from the germline V gene are DFQATT and SNEGSKA (reference sequence). V was pared by 2 bases and J by 6 bases, with 3 bases of the junction left unmatched. This CDR3 is 14 amino acids long. The CDR3 DNA sequence: TGCAGTGCTAGATTACTAGCGGGAGTCAATGAGCAGTTCTTC. Encoded protein: CSARLLAGVNEQFF.

This clonotype has just a few counts. CDR3 DNA sequence: TGCAGCGTTGCGGGACAGAACTCTGGAAACACCATATATTTT. Amino acid sequence: CSVAGQNSGNTIYF. V and J are TRBV29-1 and TRBJ1-3, with 7 nucleotides matching TRBD1. CDR3 size: 14 residues. The germline V gene encodes CDR1 SQVTM and CDR2 ANQGSEA. V was pared by 4 bases and J by 0 bases, with 3 bases of the junction left unmatched.

In its sample, this clonotype was seen a few times. J is TRBJ2-2 and V is TRBV2; D is uncertain. Germline CDR1 and CDR2: SNHLY and FYNNEI. The CDR3 consists of 14 residues. Trimming removed 2 bases from V and 0 bases from J, with 4 bases in between. The CDR3 nucleotides are TGTGCCAGCAGTGAAACACCGAACACCGGGGAGCTGTTTTTT. Encoded protein: CASSETPNTGELFF.

The rearrangement uses TRBV12-3 or TRBV12-4 and TRBJ2-5; possibly TRBD1 or TRBD2 for D (5 bases each). The J call is in doubt because the DNA end fits TRBJ2-1 better. The CDR3 totals 15 residues. DNA for the CDR3: TGTGCCAGCAGCCTAATGGGGACCGCCTACAATGAGCAGTTCTTC. Amino acids: CASSLMGTAYNEQFF.

This sequence joins TRBV19 and TRBJ2-3; D gene ambiguous. The V gene's germline CDR1 is LNHDA and CDR2 SQIVND (reference sequence). This CDR3 is built from 12 residues. V shed 10 bases and J shed 6 bases, with 14 bases lying between them. The CDR3 here is CATGPQGDTQYF. DNA for the CDR3: TGTGCCACCGGACCTCAAGGGGATACGCAGTATTTT.